This is a list of T cell receptor beta chains from one sample in a study of blood T cell repertoires in COVID-19. TCRdb's copy holds only in-frame clones and misses some; the assay was immunoSEQ multiplex PCR. The data contain approximately 180,000 clones, approximately 87% of them singletons. The sequenced sample consisted of peripheral blood. These receptors came from a person between 65 and 80 years old with COVID-19, enrolled during active disease. Both conserved end residues are part of each CDR3. D genes are given only for firm matches. Expanded clones are given a class, and other clones once, few, many or no size at all.

V,size,D,J,DNA,CDR3
TRBV3-1/TRBV3-2,few,NA,TRBJ2-1,TGTGCCAGCAGCCTCGAGTACAATGAGCAGTTCTTC,CASSLEYNEQFF
TRBV7-2,NA,NA,TRBJ1-6,TGTGCCAGCAGCTCCCCTGCTGGGGACAACCTCTATAATTCACCCCTCCACTTT,CASSSPAGDNLYNSPLHF
TRBV19,NA,NA,TRBJ1-4,TGTGCCAGTAGAAACGGACTGGGTGAAAAACTGTTTTTT,CASRNGLGEKLFF
TRBV11-2,NA,NA,TRBJ2-4,TGTGCCAGCAATCCGACGCCCACCGGGATAGCCAAAAACATTCAGTACTTC,CASNPTPTGIAKNIQYF
TRBV27,NA,NA,TRBJ2-2,TGTGCCAGCAGTTTATTGGGGGGGGCAACGAACACCGGGGAGCTGTTTTTT,CASSLLGGATNTGELFF
TRBV2,NA,NA,TRBJ1-1,TGTGCCAGCAGTCCCACCCCCAGGGGGAACACTGAAGCTTTCTTT,CASSPTPRGNTEAFF
TRBV7-7,NA,TRBD2,TRBJ2-1,TGTGCCAGCAGCTTAACTAGCGGGAGCAATGAGCAGTTCTTC,CASSLTSGSNEQFF
TRBV5-6,NA,TRBD2,TRBJ2-7,TGTGCCAGCAGCTTGGTCACTAGCGATAGCTCCTACGAGCAGTACTTC,CASSLVTSDSSYEQYF
TRBV28,once,NA,TRBJ2-7,TGTGCCAGCAGTTCGACAGGAAAAAGCTCCTACGAGCAGTACTTC,CASSSTGKSSYEQYF
TRBV3-1/TRBV3-2,NA,TRBD2,TRBJ2-2,TGTGCCAGCGCAGCGGGAGTCGTGGACACCGGGGAGCTGTTTTTT,CASAAGVVDTGELFF
TRBV5-4,NA,NA,TRBJ2-3,TGTGCCAGCAGCTTGGACCGTCGCTGGACGGAGGGCACAGATACGCAGTATTTT,CASSLDRRWTEGTDTQYF
TRBV27,NA,NA,TRBJ2-2,TGTGCCAGCAGTTTTTCCGTCGGGGAGCTGTTTTTT,CASSFSVGELFF
TRBV20-1,NA,TRBD2,TRBJ2-7,TGCAGTGCTAGTATGCGGGGGGCCATCTACGAGCAGTACTTC,CSASMRGAIYEQYF
TRBV6-5,NA,NA,TRBJ2-2,TGTGCCAGCAGGCCCCCAGGGGGGCAAGGCGGGGAGCTGTTTTTT,CASRPPGGQGGELFF
TRBV28,NA,NA,TRBJ1-5,TGTGCCAGCAGTGCGACTCTCGGTGATCAGCCCCAGCATTTT,CASSATLGDQPQHF
TRBV25-1,once,TRBD1,TRBJ1-6,TGTGCCAGCAGTGAGACAGGGGGACGACTGAATTCACCCCTCCACTTT,CASSETGGRLNSPLHF
TRBV28,NA,TRBD1,TRBJ1-2,TGTGCCAGCAGACAAGAAAGACAGGGGTGGTATGGCTACACCTTC,CASRQERQGWYGYTF
TRBV10-3,NA,TRBD2,TRBJ2-3,TGTGCCATCAGTGAGTCAGTCCTAGCGGGAGGAGATACGCAGTATTTT,CAISESVLAGGDTQYF
TRBV7-6,NA,NA,TRBJ1-1,TGTGCCAGCAGCCAAGCTGCGGGGGGGCACACTGAAGCTTTCTTT,CASSQAAGGHTEAFF
TRBV7-8,NA,NA,TRBJ2-1,TGTGCCAGCAGCCCGGAGCCATCGAGCAATGAGCAGTTCTTC,CASSPEPSSNEQFF